Presented here are 21 T cell receptor beta chains from one specimen sequenced in a study of blood T cell repertoires in COVID-19. The data were produced by immunoSEQ multiplex PCR, yet TCRdb's version contains in-frame clones alone and is incomplete. Of 200,000 to 250,000 clones in the sample, about 85% were seen once. The sample comprised peripheral blood. These receptors came from a woman aged 18 to 35 who had recovered from COVID-19.

The chain uses TRBV11-2 and TRBJ2-1; D ambiguous. V was shortened by 0 bases and J by 9 bases, with 15 bases between the two germline ends. The CDR3 runs 15 residues. In germline, CDR1 is SGHAT, CDR2 FQNNGV. This chain's CDR3 is CASSLDLFIRGEQFF. CDR3 nucleotide sequence: TGTGCCAGCAGCTTAGATCTTTTCATCCGAGGTGAGCAGTTCTTC.

The rearrangement joins TRBV9 to TRBJ1-1, with D unresolved. V was trimmed by 2 bases and J by 2 bases, leaving 7 bases between them. CDR1 SGDLS and CDR2 YYNGEE come from the germline V gene. This CDR3 contains 13 residues. As DNA, the CDR3 is TGTGCCAGCAGCGTCGGGTCCAACACTGAAGCTTTCTTT. Translated, it gives CASSVGSNTEAFF.

CDR3 bases: TGTGCCAGCAGCTCCGACATCAATGAGCAGTTCTTC. Protein product: CASSSDINEQFF. This chain links TRBV7-9 with TRBJ2-1; D is unclear. The ends were cut back, 4 bases at V and 6 bases at J, with 7 bases in the middle. Per the germline V gene, CDR1 is SEHNR and CDR2 is FQNEAQ (reference sequence). The CDR3 is made up of 12 amino acids.

The chain combines TRBV6-5 with TRBJ2-6, with TRBD1 matching over 8 bases. CDR3 size: 15 residues. Looked up from germline, CDR1 is MNHEY and CDR2 is SVGAGI. Trimming took 6 bases from V and 4 from J; bases not matched to a gene: 5. The DNA of the CDR3 is TGTGCCAGCAGCCGCAGGGGGCTAGGGGCCAACGTCCTGACTTTC. Translation gives CASSRRGLGANVLTF.

The chain has TRBV14 and TRBJ2-7; 10 bases line up with TRBD2. CDR1 and CDR2 from the germline V gene are SGHDN and FVKESK. This CDR3 region has 14 residues. Losses at the gene ends were 4 bases for V and 2 bases for J; bases not matched to a gene: 2. The CDR3 DNA reads as TGTGCCAGCAGCCTTCTAGCGGGAGCCTACGAGCAGTACTTC. The encoded protein is CASSLLAGAYEQYF. The variable domain in full, completed from reference TRBV14 and TRBJ2-7, reads EAGVTQFPSHSVIEKGQTVTLRCDPISGHDNLYWYRRVMGKEIKFLLHFVKESKQDESGMPNNRFLAERTGGTYSTLKVQPAELEDSGVYFCASSLLAGAYEQYFGPGTRLTVT.

This clone was seen only once. The chain carries TRBV27 and TRBJ2-7; perhaps TRBD1 as D (6 bases). Per the germline V gene, CDR1 is MNHEY and CDR2 is SMNVEV (reference sequence). The V end lost 5 bases, the J end lost 4 bases, and 15 bases lay between the germline ends. CDR3 length equals 14 residues. The CDR3 sequence is CASSPGHLPYEQYF. The CDR3 DNA is TGTGCCAGCAGTCCGGGACACTTACCTTACGAGCAGTACTTC.

The chain joins TRBV9 to TRBJ1-1; D unresolved. V dropped 0 bases and J dropped 4 bases, with 4 bases sitting between them. Per the germline V gene, CDR1 is SGDLS and CDR2 is YYNGEE. CDR3 length equals 12 residues. The CDR3: CASSVVSTEAFF. The DNA of the CDR3 is TGTGCCAGCAGCGTAGTGAGCACTGAAGCTTTCTTT.

This chain connects TRBV7-3 to TRBJ1-2; no clear D gene. The CDR3 runs to 13 residues. The germline V gene encodes CDR1 SGHTA and CDR2 FQGTGA. V was trimmed by 1 base and J by 4 bases, leaving 7 bases between them. As DNA, the CDR3 is TGTGCCAGCAGCTTAATTTCCGGCTATGGCTACACCTTC. Translated, it gives CASSLISGYGYTF.

V is TRBV19 and J is TRBJ1-5; 9 nucleotides line up with TRBD1. CDR1 is LNHDA, CDR2 SQIVND, per germline (reference sequence). The CDR3 runs to 14 residues. The V and J ends lost 6 bases and 7 bases, in that order; junction bases with no gene match: 7. The CDR3 bases are TGTGCCAGTAGCTGGGGACAGGGTGGACAGCCCCAGCATTTT. Residues: CASSWGQGGQPQHF.

The chain is built from TRBV5-6 and TRBJ1-2; no clear D. This CDR3 region has 13 residues. The V end was cut by 2 bases, the J end by 4 bases, with 9 bases between. Germline CDR1 and CDR2: SGHDT and YYEEEE. Here the CDR3 reads CASSFEKSYGYTF. CDR3 coding DNA: TGTGCCAGCAGCTTCGAGAAGAGCTATGGCTACACCTTC.

The chain recombines TRBV10-3 with TRBJ2-2; TRBD2 matches at 13 bases. The CDR3 loop spans 15 amino acids. Germline V gene lookup returns CDR1 ENHRY and CDR2 SYGVKD. V shed 6 bases and J 7 bases; nucleotides not matched to a gene: 5. The CDR3 region is CAIRGTSGTDGELFF. The CDR3 coding sequence is TGTGCCATCAGGGGGACTAGCGGGACTGACGGGGAGCTGTTTTTT.

The table lists this clone with a count of one. J is TRBJ2-5 and V is TRBV7-8; TRBD2 agrees at 8 bases. In germline, CDR1 is SGHVS, CDR2 FQNEAQ. CDR3 length: 13 residues. Trimming took 7 bases from V and 5 from J; bases not matched to a gene: 6. In DNA form, the CDR3 reads TGTGCCAGCACCCGACGGGAGGGCGAGACCCAGTACTTC. This codes for CASTRREGETQYF.

V usage is TRBV2 and J usage is TRBJ1-5, with D perhaps TRBD1 (5 bases). Between the trimmed V and J ends, which lost 10 bases and 9 bases, there was a span of 19 bases. The CDR3 loop spans 13 amino acids. Germline V gene data show CDR1 as SNHLY and CDR2 as FYNNEI. CDR3 sequence (DNA): TGTGCCACCAGGTGGGGGGTGGTTACGCCCCAGCATTTT. Translation gives CATRWGVVTPQHF.

The rearrangement uses TRBV12-3 or TRBV12-4 and TRBJ2-7; possibly TRBD2 for D (6 bases). CDR3 size: 13 residues. Trimming pared 5 bases from V and 7 bases from J, leaving 15 bases between. CDR3 in DNA: TGTGCCAGCAGTCCGGGACTTCCAAAGGAGCAGTACTTC. Its translation: CASSPGLPKEQYF.

The V call is TRBV3-1 (or the pseudogene TRBV3-2), the J call TRBJ1-1; 8 bases are shared with TRBD1. After removal of 0 bases from V and 10 bases from J, the junction contained 7 bases not matched to a gene. The V gene's germline CDR1 is LGHDT and CDR2 YNNKEL (reference sequence). The CDR3 loop spans 14 amino acids. As DNA, the CDR3 is TGTGCCAGCAGCCAAGAGGGCAGGGGGCGCGGAGCTTTCTTT. Translation: CASSQEGRGRGAFF.

This rearrangement joins TRBV7-2 to TRBJ1-1; D is possibly TRBD1 (6 bases). The CDR3 loop spans 14 amino acids. Trimming took 5 bases from V and 4 from J, leaving 14 bases between them. The germline V gene encodes CDR1 SGHTA and CDR2 FQGNSA. The CDR3 bases are TGTGCCAGCAGCACACAGGGTGGGGGCACTGAAGCTTTCTTT. As protein: CASSTQGGGTEAFF. Filled out from reference TRBV7-2 and TRBJ1-1, the complete variable domain reads GAGVSQSPSNKVTEKGKDVELRCDPISGHTALYWYRQSLGQGLEFLIYFQGNSAPDKSGLPSDRFSAERTGGSVSTLTIQRTQQEDSAVYLCASSTQGGGTEAFFGQGTRLTVV.

V and J are TRBV4-3 and TRBJ1-3, with D possibly matching TRBD1 (6 bases). Germline CDR1 and CDR2: LGHNA and YSLEER. The CDR3 extends over 17 amino acids. V lost 0 bases and J lost 2, with 14 bases in between. CDR3 amino acids: CASSQERHREPGNTIYF. CDR3 nucleotide sequence: TGCGCCAGCAGCCAAGAGCGGCACAGGGAACCTGGAAACACCATATATTTT.

The V call is TRBV5-1, the J call TRBJ2-2; the match to TRBD1 covers 7 bases. The CDR3 sequence is 15 residues long. Germline-derived CDR1 and CDR2 are SGHRS and YFSETQ. Trimming removed 0 bases from V and 9 bases from J; junction bases left unmatched: 8. The CDR3 here is CASSLAGGEIRELFF. The CDR3 nucleotides read TGCGCCAGCAGCTTGGCAGGGGGAGAGATCAGGGAGCTGTTTTTT. Using reference TRBV5-1 and TRBJ2-2 for the parts outside the CDR3, the full variable domain is KAGVTQTPRYLIKTRGQQVTLSCSPISGHRSVSWYQQTPGQGLQFLFEYFSETQRNKGNFPGRFSGRQFSNSRSEMNVSTLELGDSALYLCASSLAGGEIRELFFGEGSRLTVL.

This chain uses TRBV24-1 with TRBJ2-1; 10 bases fit TRBD1. Germline V gene lookup returns CDR1 KGHDR and CDR2 SFDVKD. The CDR3 has 15 residues. The V gene end was trimmed by 5 bases and the J gene end by 7 bases; junction bases not matched to a gene: 7. CDR3 sequence: CATSGTGGASNEQFF. The CDR3 DNA is TGTGCCACCAGTGGGACAGGGGGAGCTTCGAATGAGCAGTTCTTC.

J is TRBJ1-1 and V is TRBV9; D may be TRBD1 (6 bases). From germline, CDR1 is SGDLS and CDR2 YYNGEE. This CDR3 is 12 amino acids long. The V gene lost 4 bases and the J gene lost 6 bases, with 10 bases spanning the gap. Here the CDR3 DNA reads TGTGCCAGCAGCTCGAGGGGGTCTGAAGCTTTCTTT. It translates to CASSSRGSEAFF.

The chain combines TRBV12-3 or TRBV12-4 with TRBJ2-3; D is uncertain. Trimming shortened V by 7 bases and J by 9 bases, and 11 bases separated the two germline ends. This CDR3 region has 11 residues. DNA of the CDR3: TGTGCCAGCAAATCCGTAGCCACGCAGTATTTT. It codes for CASKSVATQYF.